These T cell receptor beta chains were read from a single sample in a study of T cells in Graves' hyperthyroidism and ophthalmopathy. TCRdb re-called the multiplex PCR reads through MiXCR, storing one row per CDR3 protein. The sample has around 450,000 distinct CDR3 sequences, roughly 14% seen once. The specimen sequenced was blood. The receptors were sampled from a woman aged 18-30 years with Graves' hyperthyroidism. The CDR3 runs from the conserved cysteine through the conserved F or W. Fields, in order: J gene, D gene, clone size, V gene, CDR3 protein, CDR3 DNA. D genes are given only for firm matches. Clone sizes are given selectively: once, few, many, or a class where the clone is expanded.

j_call: TRBJ2-1; d_call: .; clone_size: few; v_call: TRBV5-1; cdr3_aa: CASSLELITHEQFF; cdr3_nt: TGCGCCAGCAGCTTGGAGTTAATTACACACGAGCAGTTCTTC
j_call: TRBJ2-5; d_call: .; clone_size: .; v_call: TRBV7-9; cdr3_aa: CASSFPEGDTPKETQYF; cdr3_nt: TGTGCCAGCAGCTTCCCCGAGGGAGACACCCCAAAAGAGACCCAGTACTTC
j_call: TRBJ1-4; d_call: .; clone_size: once; v_call: TRBV12-3/TRBV12-4; cdr3_aa: CASSRTGTSREKLFF; cdr3_nt: TGTGCCAGCAGCCGAACCGGGACCTCGCGAGAAAAACTGTTTTTT
j_call: TRBJ1-5; d_call: .; clone_size: many; v_call: TRBV7-6; cdr3_aa: CASSLYPRGRNQPQHF; cdr3_nt: TGTGCCAGCAGCTTATATCCTCGGGGACGGAATCAGCCCCAGCATTTT
j_call: TRBJ2-3; d_call: TRBD1; clone_size: few; v_call: TRBV7-9; cdr3_aa: CASSLRQGIDTQYF; cdr3_nt: TGTGCCAGCAGCTTAAGACAGGGGATAGATACGCAGTATTTT
j_call: TRBJ1-1; d_call: .; clone_size: many; v_call: TRBV27; cdr3_aa: CASSYRQENTEAFF; cdr3_nt: TGTGCCAGCAGTTACAGACAGGAGAACACTGAAGCTTTCTTT
j_call: TRBJ1-4; d_call: TRBD1; clone_size: few; v_call: TRBV5-1; cdr3_aa: CASREGASNEKLFF; cdr3_nt: TGCGCCAGCAGGGAGGGGGCCTCTAATGAAAAACTGTTTTTT
j_call: TRBJ1-1; d_call: .; clone_size: many; v_call: TRBV28; cdr3_aa: CASSPGSQANTEAFF; cdr3_nt: TGTGCCAGCAGTCCTGGTAGCCAGGCGAACACTGAAGCTTTCTTT
j_call: TRBJ1-1; d_call: .; clone_size: few; v_call: TRBV6-1; cdr3_aa: CASSWSGEWGEAFF; cdr3_nt: TGTGCCAGCAGTTGGTCTGGGGAGTGGGGTGAAGCTTTCTTT
j_call: TRBJ2-5; d_call: TRBD1; clone_size: many; v_call: TRBV15; cdr3_aa: CATSREGTDQETQYF; cdr3_nt: TGTGCCACCAGCAGAGAAGGGACAGACCAAGAGACCCAGTACTTC
j_call: TRBJ2-3; d_call: .; clone_size: .; v_call: TRBV9; cdr3_aa: CASSDGQFSGTDTQYF; cdr3_nt: TGTGCCAGCAGCGACGGACAGTTCAGTGGCACAGATACGCAGTATTTT
j_call: TRBJ2-1; d_call: .; clone_size: many; v_call: TRBV6-4; cdr3_aa: CASSQGQNEQFF; cdr3_nt: TGTGCCAGCAGCCAGGGACAAAATGAGCAGTTCTTC
j_call: TRBJ1-6; d_call: .; clone_size: .; v_call: TRBV7-3; cdr3_aa: CASSLKGYNSPLHF; cdr3_nt: TGTGCCAGCAGCTTAAAAGGTTACAATTCACCCCTCCACTTT
j_call: TRBJ2-7; d_call: .; clone_size: .; v_call: TRBV20-1; cdr3_aa: CSARDSLTYEQYF; cdr3_nt: TGCAGTGCTAGAGATTCGTTAACCTACGAGCAGTACTTC
j_call: TRBJ2-1; d_call: TRBD2; clone_size: many; v_call: TRBV20-1; cdr3_aa: CSLLAGRNEQFF; cdr3_nt: TGCAGTTTGCTAGCGGGTAGGAATGAGCAGTTCTTC
j_call: TRBJ2-7; d_call: TRBD2; clone_size: few; v_call: TRBV20-1; cdr3_aa: CSASPRTSGRAWVYEQYF; cdr3_nt: TGCAGTGCTAGTCCCCGGACTAGCGGGAGGGCTTGGGTCTACGAGCAGTACTTC
j_call: TRBJ1-5; d_call: .; clone_size: few; v_call: TRBV19; cdr3_aa: CASSIGGTSNQPQHF; cdr3_nt: TGTGCCAGTAGTATAGGGGGGACAAGCAATCAGCCCCAGCATTTT
j_call: TRBJ2-1; d_call: TRBD1; clone_size: .; v_call: TRBV2; cdr3_aa: CASSGQGYEQFF; cdr3_nt: TGTGCCAGCAGTGGACAGGGCTATGAGCAGTTCTTC
j_call: TRBJ2-7; d_call: .; clone_size: many; v_call: TRBV11-2; cdr3_aa: CASSLDRLAYEQYF; cdr3_nt: TGTGCCAGCAGCTTAGATAGGCTAGCCTACGAGCAGTACTTC
j_call: TRBJ2-7; d_call: .; clone_size: many; v_call: TRBV7-8; cdr3_aa: CASSLEIIRDLIYEQYF; cdr3_nt: TGTGCCAGCAGCTTAGAAATAATTCGGGACCTAATTTACGAGCAGTACTTC
j_call: TRBJ2-5; d_call: .; clone_size: many; v_call: TRBV3-1; cdr3_aa: CASSPKPESNQETQYF; cdr3_nt: TGTGCCAGCAGCCCCAAGCCGGAGAGCAACCAAGAGACCCAGTACTTC
j_call: TRBJ1-1; d_call: .; clone_size: few; v_call: TRBV7-6; cdr3_aa: CASSLEGSVAFF; cdr3_nt: TGTGCCAGCAGCTTAGAGGGTTCGGTGGCTTTCTTT
j_call: TRBJ2-1; d_call: TRBD2; clone_size: .; v_call: TRBV28; cdr3_aa: CASTSSGSNEQFF; cdr3_nt: TGTGCCAGCACCTCTAGCGGGAGTAATGAGCAGTTCTTC
j_call: TRBJ1-5; d_call: .; clone_size: few; v_call: TRBV5-5; cdr3_aa: CASSLDVYSNQPQHF; cdr3_nt: TGTGCCAGCAGCTTGGACGTGTATAGCAATCAGCCCCAGCATTTT
j_call: TRBJ2-7; d_call: .; clone_size: .; v_call: TRBV4-3; cdr3_aa: CASSQDLGSASSYEQYF; cdr3_nt: TGCGCCAGCAGCCAAGATCTCGGTAGCGCGAGCTCCTACGAGCAGTACTTC
j_call: TRBJ2-1; d_call: TRBD2; clone_size: few; v_call: TRBV9; cdr3_aa: CASSVALAGASYNEQFF; cdr3_nt: TGTGCCAGCAGCGTAGCACTAGCGGGAGCTTCCTACAATGAGCAGTTCTTC
j_call: TRBJ2-5; d_call: TRBD2; clone_size: many; v_call: TRBV12-3/TRBV12-4; cdr3_aa: CASSRLAGGLQETQYF; cdr3_nt: TGTGCCAGCAGCCGACTAGCGGGAGGGCTCCAAGAGACCCAGTACTTC
j_call: TRBJ2-7; d_call: .; clone_size: many; v_call: TRBV6-2/TRBV6-3; cdr3_aa: CASNQDSYEQYF; cdr3_nt: TGTGCCAGCAACCAGGACAGCTACGAGCAGTACTTC
j_call: TRBJ2-5; d_call: TRBD2; clone_size: few; v_call: TRBV4-2; cdr3_aa: CASSQTAGGRETQYF; cdr3_nt: TGTGCCAGCAGCCAGACAGCGGGGGGGCGAGAGACCCAGTACTTC
j_call: TRBJ2-5; d_call: .; clone_size: few; v_call: TRBV5-1; cdr3_aa: CASSFPAGREETQYF; cdr3_nt: TGCGCCAGCAGCTTCCCTGCAGGGAGAGAAGAGACCCAGTACTTC
j_call: TRBJ2-5; d_call: TRBD2; clone_size: many; v_call: TRBV28; cdr3_aa: CASRLSGRRETQYF; cdr3_nt: TGTGCCAGCAGGTTAAGCGGGAGAAGGGAGACCCAGTACTTC
j_call: TRBJ2-7; d_call: TRBD1; clone_size: many; v_call: TRBV11-2; cdr3_aa: CASSAATGGYEQYF; cdr3_nt: TGTGCCAGCAGCGCCGCGACAGGGGGTTACGAGCAGTACTTC
j_call: TRBJ1-1; d_call: .; clone_size: .; v_call: TRBV30; cdr3_aa: CAWSTYLVGGTEAFF; cdr3_nt: TGTGCCTGGAGTACCTACCTCGTTGGCGGGACTGAAGCTTTCTTT
j_call: TRBJ1-1; d_call: .; clone_size: few; v_call: TRBV19; cdr3_aa: CASTEGPLNTEAFF; cdr3_nt: TGTGCCAGTACCGAGGGACCTCTGAACACTGAAGCTTTCTTT
j_call: TRBJ1-2; d_call: TRBD1; clone_size: many; v_call: TRBV6-1; cdr3_aa: CASSWRGQELHGYTF; cdr3_nt: TGTGCCAGCAGTTGGAGAGGACAGGAGCTACATGGCTACACCTTC
j_call: TRBJ1-2; d_call: .; clone_size: few; v_call: TRBV28; cdr3_aa: CASSPPGNGYTF; cdr3_nt: TGTGCCAGCAGCCCCCCAGGGAATGGCTACACCTTC
j_call: TRBJ2-7; d_call: TRBD2; clone_size: .; v_call: TRBV19; cdr3_aa: CASSIERGSSYEQYF; cdr3_nt: TGTGCCAGTAGTATCGAGCGGGGGAGCTCCTACGAGCAGTACTTC
j_call: TRBJ2-5; d_call: TRBD2; clone_size: few; v_call: TRBV6-1; cdr3_aa: CASTPSGGVQETQYF; cdr3_nt: TGTGCCAGCACCCCTAGCGGGGGGGTTCAAGAGACCCAGTACTTC
j_call: TRBJ2-1; d_call: TRBD2; clone_size: many; v_call: TRBV6-4; cdr3_aa: CASSALAGSYNEQFF; cdr3_nt: TGTGCCAGCAGTGCACTAGCGGGCTCCTACAATGAGCAGTTCTTC
j_call: TRBJ2-7; d_call: .; clone_size: many; v_call: TRBV7-9; cdr3_aa: CASSLSPGYYEQYF; cdr3_nt: TGTGCCAGCAGCTTATCTCCAGGGTACTACGAGCAGTACTTC
j_call: TRBJ2-5; d_call: .; clone_size: .; v_call: TRBV28; cdr3_aa: CASSLGSMETQYF; cdr3_nt: TGTGCCAGCAGTTTGGGGAGTATGGAGACCCAGTACTTC